Listed below are T cell receptor beta chains from one sample, sequenced in a study of blood T cells in healthy people across ages. TCRdb re-called the 5' RACE reads through MiXCR, storing one row per CDR3 protein. This sample carries more than 1 million distinct CDR3 sequences, 40% to 45% of them seen once, and the ten largest clones take over 15%. The specimen sequenced was blood. These receptor sequences come from a woman aged 60-70 years in good health. Each CDR3 is given with its conserved first and last residue. The order of the fields is clone size, J gene, V gene, D gene, CDR3 length, CDR3 DNA, CDR3 protein. D genes are given only for firm matches. Size tells how often a clone was seen (once, few, many) or the class of an expanded clone, and some rows leave it out.

clone_size: .; j_call: TRBJ2-1; v_call: TRBV5-1; d_call: .; cdr3_length: 18; cdr3_nt: TGCGCCAGCAGCTTGGAGGGGGGCGGGAGTTTCCAAGGCAATGAGCAGTTCTTC; cdr3_aa: CASSLEGGGSFQGNEQFF
clone_size: few; j_call: TRBJ2-5; v_call: TRBV19; d_call: .; cdr3_length: 15; cdr3_nt: TGTGCCAGTAGTATCTCCTCAGGGGGGCTTGAGACCCAGTACTTC; cdr3_aa: CASSISSGGLETQYF
clone_size: .; j_call: TRBJ2-7; v_call: TRBV6-5; d_call: TRBD2; cdr3_length: 13; cdr3_nt: TGTGCCAGCAGCCCGGGAGGGGCGGGCGAGCAGTACTTC; cdr3_aa: CASSPGGAGEQYF
clone_size: few; j_call: TRBJ1-2; v_call: TRBV29-1; d_call: .; cdr3_length: 17; cdr3_nt: TGCAGCGTTGAAGATATAGGGGCAAACAGGGTTAACTATGGCTACACCTTC; cdr3_aa: CSVEDIGANRVNYGYTF
clone_size: .; j_call: TRBJ2-3; v_call: TRBV7-2; d_call: .; cdr3_length: 16; cdr3_nt: TGTGCCAGCAGGATTACGGCGGCTCAGATCACAGATACGCAGTATTTT; cdr3_aa: CASRITAAQITDTQYF
clone_size: .; j_call: TRBJ1-5; v_call: TRBV6-2/TRBV6-3; d_call: .; cdr3_length: 14; cdr3_nt: TGTGCCAGCAGAGACCCGGGAAGCAATCAGCCCCAGCATTTT; cdr3_aa: CASRDPGSNQPQHF
clone_size: .; j_call: TRBJ2-7; v_call: TRBV27; d_call: TRBD2; cdr3_length: 17; cdr3_nt: TGTGCCAGCAGTTCCCACCGGGTAAAAGCGGGAGACGACGAGCAGTACTTC; cdr3_aa: CASSSHRVKAGDDEQYF
clone_size: few; j_call: TRBJ2-3; v_call: TRBV10-3; d_call: .; cdr3_length: 13; cdr3_nt: TGTGCCATGGGGCCTGTAGGGTCAGATACGCAGTATTTT; cdr3_aa: CAMGPVGSDTQYF
clone_size: .; j_call: TRBJ2-7; v_call: TRBV12-5; d_call: .; cdr3_length: 17; cdr3_nt: TGTGCTAGTGGTTTGGTAGGAAGGGCAGGGCCTCCCTACGAGCAGTACTTC; cdr3_aa: CASGLVGRAGPPYEQYF
clone_size: .; j_call: TRBJ2-3; v_call: TRBV29-1; d_call: TRBD2; cdr3_length: 14; cdr3_nt: TGCAGCGTTGGGGGGGGTGCTAGCACAGATACGCAGTATTTT; cdr3_aa: CSVGGGASTDTQYF
clone_size: .; j_call: TRBJ2-3; v_call: TRBV7-2; d_call: .; cdr3_length: 15; cdr3_nt: TGTGCCAGCAGCCGAGCAGGAGGCCGTCCAGATACGCAGTATTTT; cdr3_aa: CASSRAGGRPDTQYF
clone_size: .; j_call: TRBJ2-7; v_call: TRBV12-3/TRBV12-4; d_call: TRBD2; cdr3_length: 13; cdr3_nt: TGTGCCAGCAGTTTAGTGAGCGGGAGCGAGCAGTACTTC; cdr3_aa: CASSLVSGSEQYF
clone_size: few; j_call: TRBJ2-5; v_call: TRBV7-9; d_call: TRBD2; cdr3_length: 17; cdr3_nt: TGTGCCAGCAGCTCAGCCGGGACTAGCGGGATAGGAGAGACCCAGTACTTC; cdr3_aa: CASSSAGTSGIGETQYF
clone_size: many; j_call: TRBJ2-7; v_call: TRBV27; d_call: TRBD1; cdr3_length: 15; cdr3_nt: TGTGCCAGCAGTCTCGAGACAGGGGGTTCCTACGAGCAGTACTTC; cdr3_aa: CASSLETGGSYEQYF
clone_size: .; j_call: TRBJ2-7; v_call: TRBV18; d_call: TRBD1; cdr3_length: 14; cdr3_nt: TGTGCCAGCTCACCAAAACAGGGGGCTTACGAGCAGTACTTC; cdr3_aa: CASSPKQGAYEQYF
clone_size: .; j_call: TRBJ2-7; v_call: TRBV3-1; d_call: .; cdr3_length: 14; cdr3_nt: TGTGCCAGCGGCCAAGATTCGCGGGGCTACGAGCAGTACTTC; cdr3_aa: CASGQDSRGYEQYF
clone_size: .; j_call: TRBJ2-1; v_call: TRBV29-1; d_call: .; cdr3_length: 14; cdr3_nt: TGCAGCGTTCGGAGGGAGGCCTCCTACAATGAGCAGTTCTTC; cdr3_aa: CSVRREASYNEQFF
clone_size: .; j_call: TRBJ1-1; v_call: TRBV28; d_call: TRBD1; cdr3_length: 15; cdr3_nt: TGCGCCAGCAGTTTGAGGGACAGGATCAGGACTGAAGCTTTCTTT; cdr3_aa: CASSLRDRIRTEAFF
clone_size: .; j_call: TRBJ1-1; v_call: TRBV20-1; d_call: .; cdr3_length: 15; cdr3_nt: TGCAGTGCTAGAGCCCTGGGGGGGTCCGACACTGAAGCTTTCTTT; cdr3_aa: CSARALGGSDTEAFF
clone_size: .; j_call: TRBJ2-5; v_call: TRBV19; d_call: .; cdr3_length: 13; cdr3_nt: TGTGCCAGTATGGACGGGAGTAGAGAGACCCAGTACTTC; cdr3_aa: CASMDGSRETQYF
clone_size: .; j_call: TRBJ2-7; v_call: TRBV10-3; d_call: .; cdr3_length: 16; cdr3_nt: TGTGCCATCAGCAAAACCGGGGCCCCCCTCTACTACGAGCAGTACTTC; cdr3_aa: CAISKTGAPLYYEQYF
clone_size: .; j_call: TRBJ2-5; v_call: TRBV9; d_call: .; cdr3_length: 13; cdr3_nt: TGTGCCAGCAGCGTAGGGCTAGATGGGACCCAGTACTTC; cdr3_aa: CASSVGLDGTQYF
clone_size: .; j_call: TRBJ2-7; v_call: TRBV28; d_call: .; cdr3_length: 12; cdr3_nt: TGTGCCAGCAGCCGACAGCCCTACGAGCAGTACTTC; cdr3_aa: CASSRQPYEQYF
clone_size: .; j_call: TRBJ2-7; v_call: TRBV11-2; d_call: .; cdr3_length: 15; cdr3_nt: TGTGCCAGCAGCGCGGGACCGACGTTCTCCTACGAGCAGTACTTC; cdr3_aa: CASSAGPTFSYEQYF
clone_size: few; j_call: TRBJ2-5; v_call: TRBV29-1; d_call: .; cdr3_length: 14; cdr3_nt: TGCAGCGTTACCTTCGGAGGTTTCCAAGAGACCCAGTACTTC; cdr3_aa: CSVTFGGFQETQYF
clone_size: few; j_call: TRBJ2-1; v_call: TRBV7-2; d_call: .; cdr3_length: 15; cdr3_nt: TGTGCCAGCAGCCCCGGGGACGGAGGGTACAATGAGCAGTTCTTC; cdr3_aa: CASSPGDGGYNEQFF
clone_size: .; j_call: TRBJ2-1; v_call: TRBV15; d_call: TRBD2; cdr3_length: 14; cdr3_nt: TGTGCCACCAGCGACTCTAGCGGGAGGGGCGTGCAGTTCTTC; cdr3_aa: CATSDSSGRGVQFF
clone_size: .; j_call: TRBJ2-7; v_call: TRBV4-1; d_call: .; cdr3_length: 15; cdr3_nt: TGCGCCAGCAGCCAAGCAGGAGCCGATTTCTACGAGCAGTACTTC; cdr3_aa: CASSQAGADFYEQYF
clone_size: few; j_call: TRBJ2-7; v_call: TRBV20-1; d_call: TRBD2; cdr3_length: 15; cdr3_nt: TGCAGTGCAAGAAGGGGGACTAGCGGGAGCTACGAGCAGTACTTC; cdr3_aa: CSARRGTSGSYEQYF
clone_size: once; j_call: TRBJ2-6; v_call: TRBV5-1; d_call: .; cdr3_length: 17; cdr3_nt: TGCGCCAGCAGCTTGGAAAAGGCGAACACTGGGGCCAACGTCCTGACTTTC; cdr3_aa: CASSLEKANTGANVLTF
clone_size: .; j_call: TRBJ2-3; v_call: TRBV5-1; d_call: TRBD2; cdr3_length: 17; cdr3_nt: TGCGCCAGCAGCCTGGGACTAGCGGGAGGGCCACCAGATACGCAGTATTTT; cdr3_aa: CASSLGLAGGPPDTQYF
clone_size: few; j_call: TRBJ2-7; v_call: TRBV20-1; d_call: .; cdr3_length: 13; cdr3_nt: TGCAGCGCGGTGGTAGCGAATACCTACGAGCAGTACTTC; cdr3_aa: CSAVVANTYEQYF
clone_size: few; j_call: TRBJ2-3; v_call: TRBV11-3; d_call: TRBD2; cdr3_length: 15; cdr3_nt: TGTGCCAGCGCTGGGGGGGGAGGCGTCACAGATACGCAGTATTTT; cdr3_aa: CASAGGGGVTDTQYF
clone_size: .; j_call: TRBJ2-7; v_call: TRBV7-9; d_call: TRBD2; cdr3_length: 15; cdr3_nt: TGTGCCAGCAGCTTTGGGACTAGCGTCTCGTACGAGCAGTACTTC; cdr3_aa: CASSFGTSVSYEQYF
clone_size: .; j_call: TRBJ1-1; v_call: TRBV11-2; d_call: .; cdr3_length: 17; cdr3_nt: TGTGCCAGCAGCTTAGATGAGGGGGGCGCGGCGAACACTGAAGCTTTCTTT; cdr3_aa: CASSLDEGGAANTEAFF
clone_size: .; j_call: TRBJ2-1; v_call: TRBV5-4; d_call: .; cdr3_length: 14; cdr3_nt: TGTGCCAGCAGCTTGAGGGGAATGTACAATGAGCAGTTCTTC; cdr3_aa: CASSLRGMYNEQFF
clone_size: .; j_call: TRBJ2-1; v_call: TRBV20-1; d_call: TRBD2; cdr3_length: 15; cdr3_nt: TGCAGTGCTAGAGAAGGCGGGAGATGGGGCAATGAGCAGTTCTTC; cdr3_aa: CSAREGGRWGNEQFF
clone_size: many; j_call: TRBJ1-4; v_call: TRBV2; d_call: .; cdr3_length: 11; cdr3_nt: TGTGCCAGCAGGGAGAGCGAAAAACTGTTTTTT; cdr3_aa: CASRESEKLFF
clone_size: .; j_call: TRBJ1-6; v_call: TRBV7-2; d_call: .; cdr3_length: 15; cdr3_nt: TGTGCCAGCAGCCTCAGGACGGGGTATAATTCACCCCTCCACTTT; cdr3_aa: CASSLRTGYNSPLHF
clone_size: .; j_call: TRBJ2-1; v_call: TRBV28; d_call: TRBD2; cdr3_length: 13; cdr3_nt: TGTGCCAGCAGTGACAGCGGGAGGGGTGAGCAGTTCTTC; cdr3_aa: CASSDSGRGEQFF
clone_size: .; j_call: TRBJ2-5; v_call: TRBV30; d_call: .; cdr3_length: 13; cdr3_nt: TGTGCCTGGAGTGTAGGGGGGCAGGGGACCCAGTACTTC; cdr3_aa: CAWSVGGQGTQYF
clone_size: few; j_call: TRBJ2-1; v_call: TRBV13; d_call: TRBD2; cdr3_length: 12; cdr3_nt: TGTGCCAGCCATAGGGAGGGGAGTGAGCAGTTCTTC; cdr3_aa: CASHREGSEQFF
clone_size: .; j_call: TRBJ1-2; v_call: TRBV24-1; d_call: TRBD1; cdr3_length: 13; cdr3_nt: TGTGCCACCAGTGATCGGACAGGGTTAGGCTACACCTTC; cdr3_aa: CATSDRTGLGYTF
clone_size: few; j_call: TRBJ2-5; v_call: TRBV10-3; d_call: .; cdr3_length: 11; cdr3_nt: TGTGCCACCGGATTTGCAGAGACCCAGTACTTC; cdr3_aa: CATGFAETQYF
clone_size: .; j_call: TRBJ2-3; v_call: TRBV9; d_call: TRBD2; cdr3_length: 18; cdr3_nt: TGTGCCAGCAGCGTAGAACTAAGCGGGAGGAATAGGACAGATACGCAGTATTTT; cdr3_aa: CASSVELSGRNRTDTQYF
clone_size: many; j_call: TRBJ2-2; v_call: TRBV12-3/TRBV12-4; d_call: .; cdr3_length: 15; cdr3_nt: TGTGCCAGCAGTGCCCGGCCCGTGGTTACCGGGGAGCTGTTTTTT; cdr3_aa: CASSARPVVTGELFF
clone_size: .; j_call: TRBJ1-2; v_call: TRBV10-2; d_call: TRBD1; cdr3_length: 14; cdr3_nt: TGCGCCAGCAGTGAGGATGGGACAGGGGACGGCTACACCTTC; cdr3_aa: CASSEDGTGDGYTF
clone_size: few; j_call: TRBJ2-3; v_call: TRBV6-5; d_call: .; cdr3_length: 13; cdr3_nt: TGTGCCAGCAGTCCGGACTATTCGGATACGCAGTATTTT; cdr3_aa: CASSPDYSDTQYF
clone_size: .; j_call: TRBJ2-1; v_call: TRBV2; d_call: .; cdr3_length: 13; cdr3_nt: TGTGCCAGCAGACAGGACTACTACAATGAGCAGTTCTTC; cdr3_aa: CASRQDYYNEQFF
clone_size: few; j_call: TRBJ2-1; v_call: TRBV7-9; d_call: TRBD1; cdr3_length: 15; cdr3_nt: TGTGCCAGCAGCTCGACAGGGCACTCCTACAATGAGCAGTTCTTC; cdr3_aa: CASSSTGHSYNEQFF
clone_size: .; j_call: TRBJ2-7; v_call: TRBV18; d_call: TRBD1; cdr3_length: 15; cdr3_nt: TGTGCCAGCTCACTAACCGGGACAGGGTGGTACGAGCAGTACTTC; cdr3_aa: CASSLTGTGWYEQYF
clone_size: .; j_call: TRBJ2-7; v_call: TRBV10-3; d_call: TRBD2; cdr3_length: 13; cdr3_nt: TGTGCCGTCAGACCCGGGACTAGCGACGAGCAGTACTTC; cdr3_aa: CAVRPGTSDEQYF